This T cell receptor beta chain was found in a study of CD8 T cells in Susac syndrome. CD8+ and CD4+ T cells from blood underwent TCR beta sequencing, which was carried out in a high-throughput format. The germline CDR1 and CDR2 sequences are MNHEY and SVGEGT. The CDR3 loop spans 12 amino acids. V was clipped by 6 bases and J by 7 bases; unmatched bases: 2. After extraction with the RNeasy kit, roughly 0.45 to 1 ug of the RNA was reverse transcribed using random hexamers. Coverage of TCR beta CDR3 amplification by immunoSEQ multiplex PCR extended to 54 Vbeta and 13 Jbeta. Using its own MiXCR run on the immunoSEQ multiplex PCR reads, TCRdb lists one record per CDR3 protein. Of 100,000 or so distinct CDR3 sequences listed, around 90% are singletons. This clonotype was recorded only once.

Sequencing input: CD4+ T cells from PBMCs. The chain has TRBV6-2 or TRBV6-3 and TRBJ1-5, with TRBD1 matching 8 bases. This receptor was taken from a human donor in good health. The CDR3 protein is CASRTGVQPQHF. CDR3 DNA: TGTGCCAGCAGGACAGGGGTCCAGCCCCAGCATTTT.